These T cell receptor beta chains were read from a single sample in a study of cytomegalovirus exposure and HLA in healthy donors. Generated by immunoSEQ multiplex PCR, the TCRdb table keeps only in-frame clones and is missing some. The top ten hold roughly 2.5% of the sample, which has some 110,000 clones, roughly 75% seen once. Sequenced: PBMCs. Receptor source: a man between 35 and 55 years old in good health and CMV-seronegative. CDR3s include the opening cysteine and the closing phenylalanine or tryptophan. D genes are given only for firm matches. Clone size is shown for a subset of rows, as once, few, many or a class of expanded clone.

abundance: .
d_gene: TRBD2
len: 18
j_gene: TRBJ2-5
v_gene: TRBV5-1
CDR3nt: TGCGCCAGCAGCCGGGGGCTTTCTAGCGGGGGGTTCTGGGAGACCCAGTACTTC
CDR3aa: CASSRGLSSGGFWETQYF

abundance: .
d_gene: .
len: 14
j_gene: TRBJ2-5
v_gene: TRBV7-2
CDR3nt: TGTGCCAGCAGCTTAGCCGGAGGGCGTGAGACCCAGTACTTC
CDR3aa: CASSLAGGRETQYF

abundance: .
d_gene: .
len: 16
j_gene: TRBJ1-2
v_gene: TRBV5-1
CDR3nt: TGCGCCAGCAGCGTGGACGGGACAAGGCCACACTATGGCTACACCTTC
CDR3aa: CASSVDGTRPHYGYTF

abundance: once
d_gene: TRBD1
len: 16
j_gene: TRBJ1-3
v_gene: TRBV5-1
CDR3nt: TGCGCCAGCAGCTCAGGGACAGTTCTGACTGGAAACACCATATATTTT
CDR3aa: CASSSGTVLTGNTIYF

abundance: .
d_gene: .
len: 15
j_gene: TRBJ2-7
v_gene: TRBV6-1
CDR3nt: TGTGCCAGCAGTGAAGTACAGGGATGGTCGAGAGAGCAGTACTTC
CDR3aa: CASSEVQGWSREQYF

abundance: .
d_gene: TRBD1
len: 16
j_gene: TRBJ1-2
v_gene: TRBV29-1
CDR3nt: TGCAGCGTTGAAGATCTAGGACAGGGGTACGACTATGGCTACACCTTC
CDR3aa: CSVEDLGQGYDYGYTF

abundance: .
d_gene: .
len: 13
j_gene: TRBJ1-1
v_gene: TRBV6-5
CDR3nt: TGTGCCAGCACCAAGGGAGGGAAAACTGAAGCTTTCTTT
CDR3aa: CASTKGGKTEAFF

abundance: .
d_gene: .
len: 15
j_gene: TRBJ1-1
v_gene: TRBV19
CDR3nt: TGTGCCAGTGGTCCATTATCGGGGTCGGACACTGAAGCTTTCTTT
CDR3aa: CASGPLSGSDTEAFF

abundance: .
d_gene: .
len: 15
j_gene: TRBJ1-5
v_gene: TRBV7-3
CDR3nt: TGTGCCAGCAAGAGGGGGGGGTCGCGTAATCAGCCCCAGCATTTT
CDR3aa: CASKRGGSRNQPQHF

abundance: .
d_gene: .
len: 16
j_gene: TRBJ2-1
v_gene: TRBV9
CDR3nt: TGTGCCAGCAGCGTACTAGCCTCATTTAACTACAATGAGCAGTTCTTC
CDR3aa: CASSVLASFNYNEQFF

abundance: .
d_gene: TRBD1
len: 13
j_gene: TRBJ2-7
v_gene: TRBV7-9
CDR3nt: TGTGCCAGCAGCTTGACAGGGGTATACGAGCAGTACTTC
CDR3aa: CASSLTGVYEQYF

abundance: .
d_gene: TRBD2
len: 12
j_gene: TRBJ2-7
v_gene: TRBV7-2
CDR3nt: TGTGCCAGCAGCTACCCCGGACTAGCCATGTACTTC
CDR3aa: CASSYPGLAMYF

abundance: .
d_gene: TRBD1
len: 14
j_gene: TRBJ2-2
v_gene: TRBV5-1
CDR3nt: TGCGCCAGCAGCCCCGGACAGGGCCCCGGGGAGCTGTTTTTT
CDR3aa: CASSPGQGPGELFF

abundance: .
d_gene: TRBD2
len: 15
j_gene: TRBJ2-7
v_gene: TRBV7-2
CDR3nt: TGTGCCAGCAGCTTAGCCTCGGGAGGCGCGTTGGAGCAGTACTTC
CDR3aa: CASSLASGGALEQYF

abundance: few
d_gene: .
len: 12
j_gene: TRBJ2-1
v_gene: TRBV6-6
CDR3nt: TGTGCCAGCAGCGGTTATGACAATGAGCAGTTCTTC
CDR3aa: CASSGYDNEQFF

abundance: .
d_gene: .
len: 14
j_gene: TRBJ1-2
v_gene: TRBV18
CDR3nt: TGTGCCAGCTCACCACCAGGGGGAAACTATGGCTACACCTTC
CDR3aa: CASSPPGGNYGYTF

abundance: .
d_gene: .
len: 14
j_gene: TRBJ1-1
v_gene: TRBV5-8
CDR3nt: TGTGCCAGCAGCTCCTCAGGGTCGAACACTGAAGCTTTCTTT
CDR3aa: CASSSSGSNTEAFF

abundance: .
d_gene: .
len: 14
j_gene: TRBJ1-4
v_gene: TRBV2
CDR3nt: TGTGCCAGCAGCCGCAGGGTGGTTGATGAAAAACTGTTTTTT
CDR3aa: CASSRRVVDEKLFF

abundance: .
d_gene: .
len: 15
j_gene: TRBJ1-1
v_gene: TRBV5-6
CDR3nt: TGTGCCAGCAGCTGGGTCGGCGCGGGGAACACTGAAGCTTTCTTT
CDR3aa: CASSWVGAGNTEAFF

abundance: .
d_gene: .
len: 15
j_gene: TRBJ1-2
v_gene: TRBV19
CDR3nt: TGTGCCAGTAAATCGTCACCCCGGGACAATATAGGCTACACCTTC
CDR3aa: CASKSSPRDNIGYTF

abundance: .
d_gene: TRBD2
len: 15
j_gene: TRBJ2-3
v_gene: TRBV18
CDR3nt: TGTGCCAGCTCGCCGGGTAGCGGGGGAGAAGATACGCAGTATTTT
CDR3aa: CASSPGSGGEDTQYF

abundance: .
d_gene: TRBD2
len: 14
j_gene: TRBJ2-3
v_gene: TRBV2
CDR3nt: TGTGCCAGCAGTCTTTCGGGGGGGGCCGATACGCAGTATTTT
CDR3aa: CASSLSGGADTQYF

abundance: once
d_gene: TRBD1
len: 14
j_gene: TRBJ2-7
v_gene: TRBV5-4
CDR3nt: TGTGCCAGCAGCTACCGGGACAGGAGCTACGAGCAGTACTTC
CDR3aa: CASSYRDRSYEQYF

abundance: .
d_gene: .
len: 12
j_gene: TRBJ2-1
v_gene: TRBV29-1
CDR3nt: TGCAGCGTTGGTGACTACTACAATGAGCAGTTCTTC
CDR3aa: CSVGDYYNEQFF

abundance: .
d_gene: TRBD1
len: 16
j_gene: TRBJ2-7
v_gene: TRBV4-1
CDR3nt: TGCGCCAGCAGCCAAGCAGGAGGGACAGGGCCCTCCGAGCAGTACTTC
CDR3aa: CASSQAGGTGPSEQYF

abundance: .
d_gene: TRBD2
len: 14
j_gene: TRBJ2-4
v_gene: TRBV7-9
CDR3nt: TGTGCCAGCAGCTTAGGCGGGGGAGAAAACATTCAGTACTTC
CDR3aa: CASSLGGGENIQYF

abundance: once
d_gene: .
len: 15
j_gene: TRBJ2-6
v_gene: TRBV5-6
CDR3nt: TGTGCCAGCAGCTATGACAGCTCTGGGGCCAACGTCCTGACTTTC
CDR3aa: CASSYDSSGANVLTF

abundance: .
d_gene: .
len: 15
j_gene: TRBJ1-6
v_gene: TRBV6-5
CDR3nt: TGTGCCAGCAGCCCGGTCGGGGGGGAGCGTTCACCCCTCCACTTT
CDR3aa: CASSPVGGERSPLHF

abundance: .
d_gene: .
len: 15
j_gene: TRBJ1-3
v_gene: TRBV2
CDR3nt: TGTGCCAGCAGTGCCTACCCAGGGATCGGAAACACCATATATTTT
CDR3aa: CASSAYPGIGNTIYF

abundance: .
d_gene: .
len: 16
j_gene: TRBJ1-1
v_gene: TRBV2
CDR3nt: TGTGCCAGCAGTGAGGGAGGGTTTAAGGGGAACACTGAAGCTTTCTTT
CDR3aa: CASSEGGFKGNTEAFF

abundance: .
d_gene: TRBD2
len: 15
j_gene: TRBJ2-7
v_gene: TRBV5-1
CDR3nt: TGCGCCAGCAGTTCGGCGGGGGAAGGATTCTACGAGCAGTACTTC
CDR3aa: CASSSAGEGFYEQYF

abundance: few
d_gene: .
len: 14
j_gene: TRBJ2-5
v_gene: TRBV6-6
CDR3nt: TGTGCCAGCAGTTACCCGGGACATGTAGAGACCCAGTACTTC
CDR3aa: CASSYPGHVETQYF

abundance: .
d_gene: .
len: 16
j_gene: TRBJ2-5
v_gene: TRBV25-1
CDR3nt: TGTGCCAGCGGCGCCCACGGGGGTAAACTCCAAGAGACCCAGTACTTC
CDR3aa: CASGAHGGKLQETQYF

abundance: .
d_gene: .
len: 15
j_gene: TRBJ1-1
v_gene: TRBV6-5
CDR3nt: TGTGCCAGCAGTTACTCCCGACAGTCTCACACTGAAGCTTTCTTT
CDR3aa: CASSYSRQSHTEAFF

abundance: .
d_gene: TRBD1
len: 16
j_gene: TRBJ1-2
v_gene: TRBV28
CDR3nt: TGTGCCAGCAGCCTAAATTACAGGGGGGATCCCTATGGCTACACCTTC
CDR3aa: CASSLNYRGDPYGYTF

abundance: .
d_gene: .
len: 11
j_gene: TRBJ2-5
v_gene: TRBV20-1
CDR3nt: TGCAGTGCCATACCCAGAGAGACCCAGTACTTC
CDR3aa: CSAIPRETQYF

abundance: .
d_gene: .
len: 14
j_gene: TRBJ2-7
v_gene: TRBV21-1
CDR3nt: TGTGCCAGCAGCAAATCCCGAGGCCCCTACGAGCAGTACTTC
CDR3aa: CASSKSRGPYEQYF

abundance: .
d_gene: TRBD1
len: 14
j_gene: TRBJ2-2
v_gene: TRBV29-1
CDR3nt: TGCAGCGTTGGAGGGACAGGGTGGACCGGGGAGCTGTTTTTT
CDR3aa: CSVGGTGWTGELFF

abundance: .
d_gene: TRBD2
len: 14
j_gene: TRBJ2-1
v_gene: TRBV14
CDR3nt: TGTGCCAGCAGCCAAGAACTAGCGAGCAATGAGCAGTTCTTC
CDR3aa: CASSQELASNEQFF

abundance: .
d_gene: .
len: 14
j_gene: TRBJ1-1
v_gene: TRBV2
CDR3nt: TGTGCCAGCAGTGACCCAGGGATGAACACTGAAGCTTTCTTT
CDR3aa: CASSDPGMNTEAFF

abundance: few
d_gene: .
len: 15
j_gene: TRBJ1-6
v_gene: TRBV7-9
CDR3nt: TGTGCCAGCAGCCCTGATGGCAGAGGGAACTCACCCCTCCACTTT
CDR3aa: CASSPDGRGNSPLHF

abundance: .
d_gene: TRBD1
len: 11
j_gene: TRBJ2-7
v_gene: TRBV20-1
CDR3nt: TGCAGTGTCCAGGGGGCTTACGAGCAGTACTTC
CDR3aa: CSVQGAYEQYF

abundance: .
d_gene: TRBD2
len: 17
j_gene: TRBJ2-3
v_gene: TRBV4-2
CDR3nt: TGTGCCAGCAGCCAAGTGGTCGCGGGGGGCGGGACAGATACGCAGTATTTT
CDR3aa: CASSQVVAGGGTDTQYF

abundance: few
d_gene: TRBD1
len: 15
j_gene: TRBJ1-1
v_gene: TRBV5-6
CDR3nt: TGTGCCAGCAGCCCGGACAGGATAGAGAACACTGAAGCTTTCTTT
CDR3aa: CASSPDRIENTEAFF

abundance: .
d_gene: .
len: 16
j_gene: TRBJ2-7
v_gene: TRBV2
CDR3nt: TGTGCCAGCAGCCGGGTTAGAAACAAGAGCTCCTACGAGCAGTACTTC
CDR3aa: CASSRVRNKSSYEQYF

abundance: .
d_gene: TRBD1
len: 15
j_gene: TRBJ2-7
v_gene: TRBV10-3
CDR3nt: TGTGCCATCAGTGAGCCGGGACAGGGGGCAGGCGAGCAGTACTTC
CDR3aa: CAISEPGQGAGEQYF

abundance: .
d_gene: .
len: 15
j_gene: TRBJ2-1
v_gene: TRBV19
CDR3nt: TGTGCCAGTAGTATCTCTATGGTCGGGTGGGATGAGCAGTTCTTC
CDR3aa: CASSISMVGWDEQFF

abundance: few
d_gene: .
len: 16
j_gene: TRBJ1-4
v_gene: TRBV4-1
CDR3nt: TGCGCCAGCAGCCTTACCCAAACTACAACTAATGAAAAACTGTTTTTT
CDR3aa: CASSLTQTTTNEKLFF

abundance: few
d_gene: .
len: 13
j_gene: TRBJ1-2
v_gene: TRBV7-9
CDR3nt: TGTGCCAGCAGCTTACCACAGGACTATGGCTACACCTTC
CDR3aa: CASSLPQDYGYTF

abundance: .
d_gene: .
len: 12
j_gene: TRBJ2-6
v_gene: TRBV7-3
CDR3nt: TGTGCCAGCGGGAGAGGGGCCAACGTCCTGACTTTC
CDR3aa: CASGRGANVLTF

abundance: .
d_gene: .
len: 15
j_gene: TRBJ2-2
v_gene: TRBV5-1
CDR3nt: TGCGCCAGCAGCCCCTCAGCCTCGGGCACCGGGGAGCTGTTTTTT
CDR3aa: CASSPSASGTGELFF

abundance: .
d_gene: TRBD1
len: 15
j_gene: TRBJ1-2
v_gene: TRBV5-1
CDR3nt: TGCGCCAGCTCCGGCCGACAGGGGTTGGGCTATGGCTACACCTTC
CDR3aa: CASSGRQGLGYGYTF

abundance: .
d_gene: .
len: 14
j_gene: TRBJ1-1
v_gene: TRBV6-6
CDR3nt: TGTGCCAGCAGTTACCTAGCCAGGGGTGGTGAAGCTTTCTTT
CDR3aa: CASSYLARGGEAFF

abundance: .
d_gene: .
len: 13
j_gene: TRBJ1-1
v_gene: TRBV19
CDR3nt: TGTGCCAGTAGTCCCCGGGTTGACGCTGAAGCTTTCTTT
CDR3aa: CASSPRVDAEAFF